This TCR beta chain was recovered during a study of Graves' ophthalmopathy and Graves' hyperthyroidism. For the study at large: Blood was drawn at initial diagnosis, before any treatment. Study-wide results and limits: The model reached 70% to 71% sensitivity and 72.22% specificity for predicting ophthalmopathy progression.

This CDR3 comprises 14 residues. Germline V gene lookup returns CDR1 MNHEY and CDR2 SVGAGI. Trimming left V 7 bases short and J 3 bases short, with 16 bases between. In its sample, this clonotype was seen many times. The antigen is undetermined. Amplification from RNA transcripts yielded the TCR beta CDR3 regions. Scientists carried out first-round RT-PCR using HTBI primers and then a second-round multiplex PCR. From the multiplex PCR reads, TCRdb called clonotypes with MiXCR, one entry per CDR3 protein. The sample holds a few hundred thousand distinct CDR3 sequences, around a fifth seen once. Presentation of ophthalmopathy in the donors involved moderate-to-severe activity, CAS ≥3, NOSPECS ≥4 and a duration under 3 months. Uncontrolled infections, other autoimmune diseases, pregnancy or lactation barred patients from enrollment.

Source material: peripheral blood. The origin of this receptor is a woman aged 45 to 65 with Graves' ophthalmopathy. This chain links TRBV6-5 with TRBJ2-7; tentatively, D is TRBD1 (6 bases). CDR3 DNA: TGTGCCAGCACTAAGGGACAAATCGACTACGAGCAGTACTTC. Its translation: CASTKGQIDYEQYF.